A single sample gave rise to the 21 T cell receptor beta chains below, sequenced in a study of blood T cell repertoires in COVID-19. Assay used: immunoSEQ multiplex PCR; TCRdb lists only in-frame clones, some missing. The sample has around 130,000 clones, about four fifths seen once. What was sequenced was peripheral blood. These receptors were taken from a woman aged 45-59 years with acute or convalescent COVID-19.

The chain carries TRBV10-3 and TRBJ2-1; a possible D gene is TRBD2 (5 bases). This CDR3 comprises 16 residues. Germline V gene data show CDR1 as ENHRY and CDR2 as SYGVKD. Trimming took 6 bases from V and 6 from J, leaving 21 bases between them. The CDR3 DNA reads TGTGCCATCAGCGAGACGCTAGCACCAGCTAGCAATGAGCAGTTCTTC. The encoded protein is CAISETLAPASNEQFF.

The rearrangement joins TRBV6-5 to TRBJ1-2; TRBD1 aligns across 7 bases. The CDR3 totals 12 residues. Germline V gene lookup returns CDR1 MNHEY and CDR2 SVGAGI. Trimming removed 8 bases from V and 4 bases from J; junction bases left unmatched: 4. CDR3 coding DNA: TGTGCCAGCTCACAGGGGACCTATGGCTACACCTTC. Translated: CASSQGTYGYTF.

V gene TRBV15 combines with J gene TRBJ2-1; D remains unclear. Between the trimmed V and J ends, which lost 3 bases and 10 bases, there was a span of 10 bases. Germline-derived CDR1 and CDR2 are LNHNV and YYDKDF (reference sequence). This CDR3 has 12 residues. CDR3 in amino acids: CATSRTETEQFF. In DNA form, the CDR3 reads TGTGCCACCAGCAGGACCGAGACAGAGCAGTTCTTC.

This clone was seen a handful of times. CDR3 bases: TGTGCCTGGAGCCGGGGGAACTCTGGAAACACCATATATTTT. It yields the protein CAWSRGNSGNTIYF. The chain is built from TRBV30 and TRBJ1-3, with D perhaps TRBD1 (5 bases). The CDR3 has 14 amino acids. Germline V CDR1 and CDR2: GTSNPN, SVGIG (reference sequence). Trimming took off 3 bases at V and 0 bases at J, with 9 bases between the two ends.

This clone showed up just a few times. V gene TRBV28 combines with J gene TRBJ1-2, with a tentative D call TRBD1 (5 bases). Looked up from germline, CDR1 is MDHEN and CDR2 is SYDVKM. V lost 3 bases and J 5 bases, leaving 13 bases between the germline ends. The CDR3 spans 14 residues. The CDR3 DNA reads TGTGCCAGCAGTTTCGGAGACAGTGGGTATGGCTACACCTTC. Translating gives CASSFGDSGYGYTF.

This clone has a handful of counts. The V gene is TRBV28, the J gene TRBJ2-3, with 10 bases fitting TRBD1. The CDR3 runs 17 residues. J lost 3 bases, V lost 3 bases, and 9 bases had no gene match. The germline gives CDR1 MDHEN, CDR2 SYDVKM. The CDR3 bases are TGTGCCAGCAGTTTTGGCGCCGGGACAGGGGTGACAGATACGCAGTATTTT. Protein sequence: CASSFGAGTGVTDTQYF.

This clone was recorded many times. This sequence joins TRBV3-1 (or the pseudogene TRBV3-2) and TRBJ1-6, with no clear D. This CDR3 contains 13 residues. Germline CDR1 is LGHDT and CDR2 is YNNKEL (reference sequence). CDR3 nucleotide sequence: TGTGGTTGTGGGAGCTCCTATAATTCACCCCTCCACTTT. This gives the protein CGCGSSYNSPLHF.

The chain combines TRBV19 with TRBJ2-7, with 12 bases that match TRBD1. With 4 bases clipped from V and 5 bases from J, the junction kept 3 bases outside the gene matches. This CDR3 has 14 residues. Germline CDR1 reads LNHDA; CDR2 reads SQIVND (reference sequence). In DNA form, the CDR3 reads TGTGCCAGTAGTACCCGGGACAGGGGGCACGAGCAGTACTTC. Translation: CASSTRDRGHEQYF.

V and J are TRBV5-1 and TRBJ2-7; unclear D gene. This CDR3 is 14 amino acids long. The germline CDR1 and CDR2 sequences are SGHRS and YFSETQ. V was cut by 1 base and J by 0 bases, with 8 bases left in between. The CDR3 here is CASSLIFPSYEQYF. The CDR3, as DNA: TGCGCCAGCAGCTTGATATTCCCCTCCTACGAGCAGTACTTC.

The chain couples TRBV7-9 to TRBJ2-3; the match to TRBD1 covers 7 bases. Trimming took 1 base from V and 1 from J; bases not matched to a gene: 11. Germline V gene sequence: CDR1 SEHNR, CDR2 FQNEAQ (reference sequence). This CDR3 is 18 amino acids long. The CDR3 nucleotides are TGTGCCAGCAGCTTAGAGACAGGGTATTTAGGACGCACAGATACGCAGTATTTT. Translation gives CASSLETGYLGRTDTQYF.

V gene TRBV2 combines with J gene TRBJ1-5; D may be TRBD1 (6 bases). The V end lost 7 bases, the J end lost 3 bases, and 16 bases lay between the germline ends. The V gene's germline CDR1 is SNHLY and CDR2 FYNNEI. This CDR3 is built from 15 residues. The CDR3 nucleotides are TGTGCCAGCACCCCCTCGGGGGGCAACAATCAGCCCCAGCATTTT. Encoded protein: CASTPSGGNNQPQHF.

The gene calls are TRBV5-6 and TRBJ1-4; D ambiguous. Germline V CDR1 and CDR2: SGHDT, YYEEEE. This CDR3 region has 16 residues. Trimming pared 3 bases from V and 0 bases from J, leaving 12 bases between. The CDR3 spells CASSWRNGATNEKLFF. In DNA form, the CDR3 reads TGTGCCAGCAGCTGGCGCAATGGAGCAACTAATGAAAAACTGTTTTTT.

The chain recombines TRBV11-2 with TRBJ2-3, with D perhaps matching TRBD2 (5 bases). Per germline, CDR1 SGHAT and CDR2 FQNNGV. The CDR3 spans 16 residues. V was shortened by 4 bases and J by 1 base, with 15 bases between the two germline ends. The CDR3 protein is CASSWTTGGRTDTQYF. CDR3 nucleotide sequence: TGTGCCAGCAGCTGGACCACCGGAGGCCGCACAGATACGCAGTATTTT.

This clone was counted a single time. This chain uses TRBV5-1 with TRBJ2-7; 7 bases fit TRBD1. The CDR3 has 14 amino acids. Germline assignment: CDR1 SGHRS and CDR2 YFSETQ. V lost 3 bases, J lost 2 bases, and 5 bases stayed unmatched. CDR3 nucleotide sequence: TGCGCCAGCAGCTATCGACAGGGAGCCTACGAGCAGTACTTC. The encoded protein is CASSYRQGAYEQYF.

The V call is TRBV29-1, the J call TRBJ1-4, with TRBD1 matching over 8 bases. The CDR3 has 17 residues. Germline V CDR1 and CDR2: SQVTM, ANQGSEA. V gave up 4 bases and J gave up 2 bases; unmatched junction bases: 12. In nucleotides, the CDR3 is TGCAGCGTTGCGAGTCAGGGGGCATCGTTTACTAATGAAAAACTGTTTTTT. This codes for CSVASQGASFTNEKLFF.

The J gene is TRBJ2-1, the V gene TRBV6-1, with D possibly matching TRBD2 (7 bases). The CDR3 is 14 residues long. Deletions cut 1 base from V and 12 bases from J, with 16 bases between. CDR1 is MNHNS, CDR2 SASEGT, per germline. This chain's CDR3 is CASSEDGGLPGQFF. As DNA, the CDR3 is TGTGCCAGCAGTGAAGACGGGGGGCTCCCAGGGCAGTTCTTC.

The chain carries TRBV7-9 and TRBJ1-1; D gene uncertain. V was shortened by 1 base and J by 5 bases, with 5 bases between the two germline ends. Germline V gene sequence: CDR1 SEHNR, CDR2 FQNEAQ (reference sequence). The CDR3 consists of 12 residues. CDR3: CASSLGETEAFF. For the CDR3, the DNA is TGTGCCAGCAGCTTAGGAGAGACTGAAGCTTTCTTT.

This chain joins TRBV11-2 and TRBJ2-1; 9 bases line up with TRBD1. After removal of 0 bases from V and 6 bases from J, the junction contained 6 bases not matched to a gene. CDR3 length: 16 residues. Germline lookup yields CDR1 SGHAT and CDR2 FQNNGV. CDR3 sequence: CASSLEDRGTLNEQFF. The CDR3 nucleotides are TGTGCCAGCAGCTTAGAGGACAGGGGAACCCTCAATGAGCAGTTCTTC.

V and J are TRBV6-6 and TRBJ2-1; D might be TRBD1 (6 bases). Germline V gives CDR1 MNHNY, CDR2 SVGAGI (reference sequence). The CDR3 totals 13 residues. V lost 6 bases and J 6 bases, leaving 12 bases between the germline ends. Here the CDR3 reads CASSSPGANEQFF. The CDR3 nucleotides are TGTGCCAGCAGCTCCCCAGGGGCCAATGAGCAGTTCTTC.

V usage is TRBV5-4 and J usage is TRBJ2-1; TRBD2 agrees at 7 bases. Trimming at V came to 2 bases and at J to 5 bases, leaving 7 bases not matched to a gene. The CDR3 is made up of 15 amino acids. Per germline, CDR1 SGHNT and CDR2 YYREEE (reference sequence). Here the CDR3 reads CASSLAGFLDNEQFF. The CDR3 DNA reads TGTGCCAGCAGCTTAGCGGGGTTTCTCGACAATGAGCAGTTCTTC.

J is TRBJ1-4 and V is TRBV6-2 or TRBV6-3; D possibly corresponds to TRBD1 (5 bases). V lost 6 bases and J lost 5, with 19 bases in between. Germline V gives CDR1 MNHEY, CDR2 SVGEGT. The CDR3 loop spans 16 amino acids. CDR3 sequence (DNA): TGTGCCAGCAGCCCTGTTTCGTTAGGGGCAAATGAAAAACTGTTTTTT. It codes for CASSPVSLGANEKLFF.